The present entry profiles one T cell receptor (beta chain) with its context. The sample comes from a study of blood T cell repertoires in COVID-19. This CDR3 has 16 amino acids. V lost 1 base and J 2 bases, leaving 13 bases between the germline ends. Per the germline V gene, CDR1 is SGHTS and CDR2 is YDEGEE. The protocol was immunoSEQ multiplex PCR, while the TCRdb copy is restricted to in-frame clones and leaves out a portion. The profile shows about 350,000 clones, roughly 87% of them singletons. The material sequenced was PBMCs or T cells enriched from blood (not recorded which). J is TRBJ1-5 and V is TRBV5-8; D not resolved. This clonotype was sampled from a woman in her twenties or thirties who had recovered from COVID-19. The chain's CDR3 is CASSLFGVGGNQPQHF. Here the CDR3 DNA reads TGTGCCAGCAGCTTGTTCGGGGTGGGTGGCAATCAGCCCCAGCATTTT.